These T cell receptor beta chains were read from a single sample in a study of cytomegalovirus exposure and HLA in healthy donors. Profiling relied on immunoSEQ multiplex PCR, and the TCRdb table lists in-frame clones only, not all of them. The sample has 25,000 to 30,000 clones; approximately 62% are singletons. What was sequenced was PBMCs. The source is a male donor in good health and CMV-seropositive. Both conserved end residues are part of each CDR3. Each record gives: CDR3 DNA, CDR3 protein, clone size, D gene, CDR3 length, V gene, J gene. D genes are given only for firm matches. A clone size is listed for some rows: how often the clone was seen (once, few, many), or a class if it is expanded.

TGTGCCAGTAGTTCCGGGTCTGGAAACACCATATATTTT	CASSSGSGNTIYF	NA	NA	13	TRBV19	TRBJ1-3
TGCGCCAGCAGCTTGGGGAGTTTTCCCTACGAGCAGTACTTC	CASSLGSFPYEQYF	once	NA	14	TRBV5-1	TRBJ2-7
TGTGCCAGCACCCGGGTCAACTATGGCTACACCTTC	CASTRVNYGYTF	few	NA	12	TRBV28	TRBJ1-2
TGTGCCAGTAGTAAGAGCGGGAGGGCCCAGGGTCCTACGCAGTATTTT	CASSKSGRAQGPTQYF	few	TRBD2	16	TRBV19	TRBJ2-3
TGTGCCAGCAGCTTGGGACAGGGGAGAGTAGAGACCCAGTACTTC	CASSLGQGRVETQYF	NA	TRBD1	15	TRBV5-6	TRBJ2-5
TGCGCCAGCACAGACCGCACTAGCGGGGGAATCACCGGGGAGCTGTTTTTT	CASTDRTSGGITGELFF	NA	TRBD2	17	TRBV5-1	TRBJ2-2
TGTGCCAGCGGGCCCGGGGCAGGGGCATCTACGCAGTATTTT	CASGPGAGASTQYF	NA	NA	14	TRBV6-6	TRBJ2-3
TGTGCCTGGGAGGTAGCGGGAGTCCCTGGCACAGATACGCAGTATTTT	CAWEVAGVPGTDTQYF	NA	TRBD2	16	TRBV30	TRBJ2-3
TGTGCCAGCAGTAACCGGGACTATAACTACGAGCAGTACTTC	CASSNRDYNYEQYF	NA	TRBD2	14	TRBV6-5	TRBJ2-7
TGTGCCAGCCGACGCCTCCGGGGGACGAACACTGAAGCTTTCTTT	CASRRLRGTNTEAFF	NA	NA	15	TRBV6-5	TRBJ1-1
TGTGCCAGCAGTGAAGAAAATTATGGGGGAGGTGGCTACACCTTC	CASSEENYGGGGYTF	NA	NA	15	TRBV6-1	TRBJ1-2
TGCGCCAGCAGCCGGGACTTGACAGGGATTTGGAACATTCAGTACTTC	CASSRDLTGIWNIQYF	NA	NA	16	TRBV4-1	TRBJ2-4
TGTGCCATCAGGGCAGTCTCTGGAAACACCATATATTTT	CAIRAVSGNTIYF	NA	NA	13	TRBV10-3	TRBJ1-3
TGTGCCAGCAGTGAAACAGAAGGACAGTATTTT	CASSETEGQYF	few	NA	11	TRBV10-3	TRBJ2-3
TGTGCCAGCAGCGCAGTGGGGACAGGCAATTTAAACTATGGCTACACCTTC	CASSAVGTGNLNYGYTF	NA	TRBD1	17	TRBV2	TRBJ1-2
TGCGCCAGCAGCTTGAGGGGGGGGTTCTTC	CASSLRGGFF	NA	NA	10	TRBV5-1	TRBJ2-1
TGTGCCAGCGTCCCGGGGAGAGGAGAGACCCAGTACTTC	CASVPGRGETQYF	once	NA	13	TRBV28	TRBJ2-5
TGTGCCAGCAACGGGAATTATGGCTACACCTTC	CASNGNYGYTF	few	NA	11	TRBV6-6	TRBJ1-2
TGTGCCAGCAGTTCAGGGGGCGGGGAGTACTTC	CASSSGGGEYF	NA	TRBD1	11	TRBV27	TRBJ2-7
TGTGCCAGCAGCTTATTTGGGGGGGGCAGCCAAGAGACCCAGTACTTC	CASSLFGGGSQETQYF	NA	NA	16	TRBV7-9	TRBJ2-5
TGTGCCAGCAGCTTAGGGCACAACGAGCAGTACTTC	CASSLGHNEQYF	NA	NA	12	TRBV7-2	TRBJ2-7
TGTGCCAGCAGTTACACAGGGGGTAATGAAAAACTGTTTTTT	CASSYTGGNEKLFF	few	TRBD1	14	TRBV6-6	TRBJ1-4
TGTGCCTGGAGTGTACTTGGTTCCCGGGGCTACACCTTC	CAWSVLGSRGYTF	NA	NA	13	TRBV30	TRBJ1-2
TGTGCCAGCAGCCTTAGCGGGAGTAGGTACGAGCAGTACTTC	CASSLSGSRYEQYF	once	TRBD2	14	TRBV28	TRBJ2-7
TGTGCCAGCAATCTTGGGGTAGCGACCCACGAGCAGTACTTC	CASNLGVATHEQYF	NA	NA	14	TRBV2	TRBJ2-7
TGTGCCAGCAGTGAAATTGGGACAGCGGGCGGCTACACCTTC	CASSEIGTAGGYTF	NA	TRBD1	14	TRBV6-5	TRBJ1-2
TGCGCCAGCAGCCGACTAGCGGGAGGGAGCTCCTACAATGAGCAGTTCTTC	CASSRLAGGSSYNEQFF	NA	TRBD2	17	TRBV4-1	TRBJ2-1
TGTGCCACCTATAACGCGGGTTATGGCTACACCTTC	CATYNAGYGYTF	few	NA	12	TRBV6-1	TRBJ1-2
TGTGCCAGCTCACCCGCGAGGGACACTGAAGCTTTCTTT	CASSPARDTEAFF	once	NA	13	TRBV18	TRBJ1-1
TGTGCCAGCAGTGCCGAGGGACAGGGCGGAACTGAAGCTTTCTTT	CASSAEGQGGTEAFF	NA	TRBD1	15	TRBV6-1	TRBJ1-1
TGTGCCATCAGTCCACAGGGGCTGAACACTGAAGCTTTCTTT	CAISPQGLNTEAFF	NA	TRBD1	14	TRBV10-3	TRBJ1-1
TGTGCCAGCAGTAGGACAGGGGGAATAGATCATCAGCCCCAGCATTTT	CASSRTGGIDHQPQHF	NA	TRBD1	16	TRBV28	TRBJ1-5
TGTGCCAGCAGTGAATTGCTAGGAGGGGGCGCGTCTGGAAACACCATATATTTT	CASSELLGGGASGNTIYF	NA	TRBD1	18	TRBV25-1	TRBJ1-3
TGTGCCAGCAGTTACTTCGGAGGGGCTGGAAACACCATATATTTT	CASSYFGGAGNTIYF	NA	NA	15	TRBV6-6	TRBJ1-3
TGCGCCAGCAGCCGATTGACAGGGGATAACTATGGCTACACCTTC	CASSRLTGDNYGYTF	NA	TRBD1	15	TRBV5-1	TRBJ1-2
TGTGCCAGCAGTTACTCGGAAGGGGGTCTTGGAAAACTGTTTTTT	CASSYSEGGLGKLFF	NA	NA	15	TRBV6-6	TRBJ1-4
TGTGCCAGCAGTTATGAGGGGGCGTCTCAGCCCCAGCATTTT	CASSYEGASQPQHF	many	TRBD1	14	TRBV6-5	TRBJ1-5
TGTGCCAGCTCACCACCGACTAGCGGGGGTAACAATGAGCAGTTCTTC	CASSPPTSGGNNEQFF	NA	TRBD2	16	TRBV18	TRBJ2-1
TGTGCCAGCAGCTTAAACCTAGCGGGGACGGAGTTCTTC	CASSLNLAGTEFF	NA	TRBD2	13	TRBV5-5	TRBJ2-1
TGTGCCAGCTCAGAAGGGACAGGACTGAACTATGGCTACACCTTC	CASSEGTGLNYGYTF	once	TRBD1	15	TRBV18	TRBJ1-2
TGCGCCAGCACCAGGACAGGGACAGGGTCAGATACGCAGTATTTT	CASTRTGTGSDTQYF	NA	TRBD1	15	TRBV5-1	TRBJ2-3
TGTGCCAGTGGAGTAGCAGCAGATACGCAGTATTTT	CASGVAADTQYF	NA	NA	12	TRBV19	TRBJ2-3
TGCGCCAGCAGTCTGACAGGGGGCTCCTCCTATGGCTACACCTTC	CASSLTGGSSYGYTF	NA	TRBD1	15	TRBV4-1	TRBJ1-2
TGTGCCAGCAGCCTAGAAGGACAGACAGGGAACACTGAAGCTTTCTTT	CASSLEGQTGNTEAFF	NA	NA	16	TRBV7-9	TRBJ1-1
TGTGCCAGCAGAACCCGGGACAGTAACACCGGGGAGCTGTTTTTT	CASRTRDSNTGELFF	NA	TRBD1	15	TRBV6-6	TRBJ2-2
TGCGCCAGCAGCTCGGACAGGGGAACTAATGAAAAACTGTTTTTT	CASSSDRGTNEKLFF	NA	TRBD1	15	TRBV5-1	TRBJ1-4
TGTGCCAGCAGCTTGGGCAGAGAAGCCTACAATGAGCAGTTCTTC	CASSLGREAYNEQFF	few	NA	15	TRBV7-8	TRBJ2-1
TGTGCCAGCTCAGTCACAGGGGGGGATCAGCCCCAGCATTTT	CASSVTGGDQPQHF	NA	TRBD1	14	TRBV18	TRBJ1-5
TGTGCCAGCAGCTTAGATTTCGGGTTGTACAATGAGCAGTTCTTC	CASSLDFGLYNEQFF	NA	NA	15	TRBV11-3	TRBJ2-1
TGTGCCAGCAGTTACGAGGGAGGGGCGAACACTGAAGCTTTCTTT	CASSYEGGANTEAFF	few	NA	15	TRBV6-5	TRBJ1-1
TGTGCCTGGAGTCTGAGCCCCTACGAGCAGTACTTC	CAWSLSPYEQYF	NA	NA	12	TRBV30	TRBJ2-7
TGTGCCAGCAGTGTCGAGGTCGGGGCAGATACGCAGTATTTT	CASSVEVGADTQYF	few	NA	14	TRBV6-4	TRBJ2-3
TGTGCCAGCAGCTCAAGGGGCTATAATTCACCCCTCCACTTT	CASSSRGYNSPLHF	NA	NA	14	TRBV7-2	TRBJ1-6
TGTGCCAGAAGCCAGTTGGGGGCGAAGACTGAAGCTTTCTTT	CARSQLGAKTEAFF	once	NA	14	TRBV5-3	TRBJ1-1
TGTGCCAGCTCCCTGGACAGGGATGGCTACACCTTC	CASSLDRDGYTF	NA	TRBD1	12	TRBV18	TRBJ1-2